These 30 T cell receptor beta chains were all obtained from the same sample, sequenced in a study of T cells after yellow fever vaccination. TCRdb ran MiXCR on the 5' RACE reads and lists one entry per CDR3 protein. The table records hundreds of thousands of distinct CDR3 sequences, roughly 4% of them present only once. Material: PBMCs, obtained on the day of the yellow fever booster vaccination. These receptor sequences come from a man aged 18 to 30 who received the YFV17D yellow fever vaccine.

The genes are TRBV7-2 and TRBJ1-5; TRBD1 agrees at 8 bases. The CDR3 totals 16 residues. Per germline, CDR1 SGHTA and CDR2 FQGNSA. V lost 5 bases, J lost 6 bases, and 12 bases stayed unmatched. CDR3 sequence (DNA): TGTGCCAGCAGCACAGTCCCAGGGGGCACGGGTCAGCCCCAGCATTTT. It codes for CASSTVPGGTGQPQHF.

This clonotype was observed at least ten times. This chain connects TRBV27 to TRBJ2-1; 11 bases agree with TRBD2. The ends lost 8 bases at V and 6 bases at J; junction bases unmatched: 18. CDR1 MNHEY and CDR2 SMNVEV come from the germline V gene (reference sequence). CDR3 length equals 18 residues. This chain's CDR3 is CASFSWISGGAVGNEQFF. The DNA of the CDR3 is TGTGCCAGCTTCTCGTGGATTAGCGGGGGGGCCGTTGGCAATGAGCAGTTCTTC.

This clonotype appeared a few times. The chain carries TRBV11-2 and TRBJ2-5; possibly TRBD1 for D (6 bases). V shed 1 base and J shed 0 bases, with 6 bases lying between them. CDR3 length: 14 residues. Germline CDR1 SGHAT, CDR2 FQNNGV. CDR3 sequence (DNA): TGTGCCAGCAGCTTAGCAGGGGACCAAGAGACCCAGTACTTC. Protein product: CASSLAGDQETQYF.

This clonotype was seen at least ten times. The rearrangement joins TRBV12-3 or TRBV12-4 to TRBJ2-5, with D possibly matching TRBD1 (6 bases). This CDR3 spans 13 amino acids. With 0 bases removed from V and 4 bases from J, the gap between germline ends came to 6 bases. This CDR3 reads CASSLAGAETQYF. CDR3 in DNA: TGTGCCAGCAGTTTAGCGGGGGCAGAGACCCAGTACTTC.

This clonotype was recorded at least ten times. This sequence joins TRBV6-5 and TRBJ2-2, with D tentatively TRBD1 or TRBD2 (5 bases each). Trimming removed 8 bases from V and 5 bases from J, with 15 bases in between. From germline, CDR1 is MNHEY and CDR2 SVGAGI. This CDR3 spans 14 amino acids. CDR3 region: CASGRGPRTGELFF. In DNA, the CDR3 is TGTGCCAGCGGACGGGGCCCGAGAACCGGGGAGCTGTTTTTT.

This clonotype was recorded a few times. CDR3 DNA: TGTGCCAGCTCAACCCGGGACAGAGGTCAGCCCCAGCATTTT. This encodes CASSTRDRGQPQHF. The chain has TRBV18 and TRBJ1-5; 7 bases line up with TRBD1. Germline V gene lookup returns CDR1 KGHSH and CDR2 LQKENI. The CDR3 is 14 residues long. J gave up 6 bases and V 5 bases, and 7 bases lay outside the gene matches. The variable domain in full, with the rest retrieved from reference TRBV18 and TRBJ1-5, is NAGVMQNPRHLVRRRGQEARLRCSPMKGHSHVYWYRQLPEEGLKFMVYLQKENIIDESGMPKERFSAEFPKEGPSILRIQQVVRGDSAAYFCASSTRDRGQPQHFGDGTRLSIL.

The chain has TRBV3-1 and TRBJ1-1, with unresolved D. Trimming stripped 3 bases from V and 7 bases from J, with 12 bases between. CDR1 is LGHDT and CDR2 is YNNKEL in the germline V gene (reference sequence). The CDR3 extends over 13 amino acids. The CDR3 nucleotides are TGTGCCAGCAGCCACCTTTCCGGGAGTGAAGCTTTCTTT. Amino acid sequence: CASSHLSGSEAFF.

This clonotype has ten or more counts. The rearrangement uses TRBV4-1 and TRBJ1-4; D perhaps matches TRBD1 (6 bases). CDR3 size: 15 residues. Germline V gives CDR1 MGHRA, CDR2 YSYEKL. V gave up 0 bases and J gave up 4 bases, with 9 bases separating them. CDR3 nucleotides: TGCGCCAGCAGCCAAGAAACAGGGAGTAATGAAAAACTGTTTTTT. Amino acids: CASSQETGSNEKLFF.

This clonotype showed up just a few times. This chain joins TRBV7-2 and TRBJ2-5; D ambiguous. Germline V gene data show CDR1 as SGHTA and CDR2 as FQGNSA. V lost 1 base and J lost 4, with 13 bases in between. The CDR3 is 15 residues long. The CDR3 DNA reads as TGTGCCAGCAGCTTAGGCATCGAAGTGGGAGAGACCCAGTACTTC. Translation: CASSLGIEVGETQYF. The variable domain in full, with the rest retrieved from reference TRBV7-2 and TRBJ2-5, is GAGVSQSPSNKVTEKGKDVELRCDPISGHTALYWYRQSLGQGLEFLIYFQGNSAPDKSGLPSDRFSAERTGGSVSTLTIQRTQQEDSAVYLCASSLGIEVGETQYFGPGTRLLVL.

J is TRBJ1-1 and V is TRBV29-1; D may be TRBD1 (6 bases). This CDR3 has 12 amino acids. The germline CDR1 and CDR2 sequences are SQVTM and ANQGSEA. Trimming took off 0 bases at V and 5 bases at J, with 7 bases between the two ends. CDR3 loop: CSVEEGATEAFF. CDR3 nucleotides: TGCAGCGTTGAAGAGGGGGCGACTGAAGCTTTCTTT.

This clonotype was seen a handful of times. J is TRBJ1-3 and V is TRBV2, with 7 bases aligning to TRBD1. The CDR3 totals 17 residues. Germline V gives CDR1 SNHLY, CDR2 FYNNEI. V dropped 6 bases and J dropped 0; count of bases not matched to a gene: 11. The CDR3 DNA sequence: TGTGCCAGCAGACTAACAGGGGCGCGGCCCTCTGGAAACACCATATATTTT. It encodes CASRLTGARPSGNTIYF. The variable domain in full, completed from reference TRBV2 and TRBJ1-3, reads EPEVTQTPSHQVTQMGQEVILRCVPISNHLYFYWYRQILGQKVEFLVSFYNNEISEKSEIFDDQFSVERPDGSNFTLKIRSTKLEDSAMYFCASRLTGARPSGNTIYFGEGSWLTVV.

This clonotype was seen more than once but under ten times. J is TRBJ2-4 and V is TRBV20-1, with 9 positions matching TRBD2. This CDR3 is built from 15 residues. Germline CDR1 reads DFQATT; CDR2 reads SNEGSKA (reference sequence). The J segment lost 7 bases and the V segment lost 1 base, leaving 8 bases of the junction unmatched. The CDR3 DNA is TGCAGTGCTAGAGCGTCTAGCGGGGACTGGAACATTCAGTACTTC. Translation gives CSARASSGDWNIQYF.

This clonotype appeared many times. V gene TRBV28 combines with J gene TRBJ2-7; D is undetermined. The CDR3 sequence is 13 residues long. Germline CDR1 and CDR2: MDHEN and SYDVKM. Trimming removed 6 bases from V and 3 bases from J, with 12 bases in between. The DNA for the CDR3 is TGTGCCAGCAGGCCGTCAGAAATCTACGAGCAGTACGTC. It codes for CASRPSEIYEQYV.

At least ten counts were recorded for this clonotype. The rearrangement links TRBV7-2 to TRBJ1-4, with 9 bases that match TRBD1. Trimming cost V 0 bases and J 4 bases; bases outside gene matches: 3. CDR1 is SGHTA and CDR2 is FQGNSA in the germline V gene. The CDR3 covers 16 residues. CDR3 DNA sequence: TGTGCCAGCAGCTTAGCGAGGGGACAGGGTAATGAAAAACTGTTTTTT. Protein sequence: CASSLARGQGNEKLFF.

The rearrangement joins TRBV27 to TRBJ2-3, with a possible D match to TRBD2 (5 bases). The CDR3 extends over 16 amino acids. Germline loops: CDR1 MNHEY, CDR2 SMNVEV (reference sequence). V was shortened by 5 bases and J by 4 bases, with 19 bases between the two germline ends. The CDR3 DNA reads as TGTGCCAGCAGTAGGGTGGTGGAGGTACGGGCAGATACGCAGTATTTT. Its translation is CASSRVVEVRADTQYF.

This clonotype was counted at least ten times. This chain links TRBV4-1 with TRBJ1-1, with a weak D call TRBD1 (6 bases). The CDR3 sequence is 13 residues long. The germline V gene encodes CDR1 MGHRA and CDR2 YSYEKL. V lost 3 bases and J lost 1, with 6 bases in between. The CDR3 spells CASSQTGNTEAFF. The CDR3 DNA sequence: TGCGCCAGCAGCCAGACAGGGAACACTGAAGCTTTCTTT.

Only a few counts were recorded for this clonotype. This rearrangement joins TRBV7-6 to TRBJ1-1; D is unresolved. Germline CDR1 is SGHVS and CDR2 is FNYEAQ. The CDR3 loop spans 12 amino acids. V dropped 1 base and J dropped 5 bases, with 5 bases sitting between them. The chain's CDR3 is CASSLVSTEAFF. DNA for the CDR3: TGTGCCAGCAGCTTAGTATCTACTGAAGCTTTCTTT.

In this sample, this clonotype turned up many times. The chain has TRBV18 and TRBJ1-1; unclear D gene. The CDR3 loop spans 12 amino acids. Trimming removed 6 bases at V and 1 base at J, with 6 bases between. CDR1 is KGHSH, CDR2 LQKENI, per germline. Here the CDR3 DNA reads TGTGCCAGCTCCGGTAGGAACACTGAAGCTTTCTTT. Its translation: CASSGRNTEAFF.

This clonotype was seen a few times. The chain joins TRBV10-3 to TRBJ2-5; tentatively, D is TRBD2 (6 bases). Deletions cut 10 bases from V and 1 base from J, with 16 bases between. Germline loops: CDR1 ENHRY, CDR2 SYGVKD. The CDR3 is 14 amino acids. CDR3 DNA: TGTGCCACCCAGTTTGGGGGGTCCCAAGAGACCCAGTACTTC. This sequence encodes CATQFGGSQETQYF.

The rearrangement joins TRBV29-1 to TRBJ1-3; D ambiguous. The CDR3 extends over 13 amino acids. The germline V gene has CDR1 SQVTM and CDR2 ANQGSEA. V lost 3 bases and J lost 0, with 6 bases in between. The CDR3 DNA is TGCAGCGTTGACTGGCTCTCTGGAAACACCATATATTTT. It translates to CSVDWLSGNTIYF.

The table lists this clonotype with a few counts. The chain carries TRBV20-1 and TRBJ2-2; D not resolved. The V gene lost 5 bases and the J gene lost 7 bases, with 8 bases spanning the gap. The CDR3 extends over 11 amino acids. Germline V gene sequence: CDR1 DFQATT, CDR2 SNEGSKA (reference sequence). CDR3 sequence reads: CSAFRGGELFF. In nucleotides, the CDR3 is TGCAGTGCTTTCCGCGGCGGGGAGCTGTTTTTT.

This clonotype came up a few times. At one of its ends the junction is not consistent with the germline gene, which may arise from a read error. The chain is built from TRBV5-1 and TRBJ2-5; D may be TRBD1 or TRBD2 (6 bases each). The CDR3 has 9 amino acids. Germline CDR1 SGHRS, CDR2 YFSETQ. Here the CDR3 reads CAPLQGLPF. For the CDR3, the DNA is TGCGCCCCATTACAGGGACTTCCCTTC.

The V call is TRBV7-2, the J call TRBJ2-3; 7 nucleotides align to TRBD1. The CDR3 has 15 amino acids. Trimming removed 4 bases from V and 2 bases from J; junction bases left unmatched: 6. CDR1 is SGHTA and CDR2 is FQGNSA in the germline V gene. Written as DNA, the CDR3 is TGTGCCAGCAGCTCGGCAGGGGGTCTCACAGATACGCAGTATTTT. As protein: CASSSAGGLTDTQYF.

This clonotype was seen many times. The chain combines TRBV12-3 or TRBV12-4 with TRBJ2-1, with 8 positions matching TRBD2. V trimming: 5 bases; J trimming: 9 bases; junction bases outside the gene matches: 9. The CDR3 is 14 residues long. CDR3 in amino acids: CASSGGGGTTEQFF. DNA for the CDR3: TGTGCCAGCAGTGGGGGCGGGGGGACTACTGAGCAGTTCTTC.

This clonotype was detected only a few times. The chain combines TRBV4-2 with TRBJ2-3; TRBD2 matches at 9 bases. The trim removed 3 bases at V and 6 bases at J, leaving 4 bases unmatched. The germline V gene encodes CDR1 LGHNA and CDR2 YNFKEQ. The CDR3 runs to 14 residues. Here the CDR3 DNA reads TGTGCCAGCAGCCAGGGGACTAGCCCCGATACGCAGTATTTT. Its translation: CASSQGTSPDTQYF.

This clonotype has at least ten counts. The rearrangement links TRBV4-3 to TRBJ2-2; 9 nucleotides match TRBD1. The CDR3 runs to 16 residues. The germline gives CDR1 LGHNA, CDR2 YSLEER. V trimming: 0 bases; J trimming: 7 bases; junction bases outside the gene matches: 6. Written as DNA, the CDR3 is TGCGCCAGCAGCCAAGATTGGGACAGGGATGGCGGGGAGCTGTTTTTT. It codes for CASSQDWDRDGGELFF.

The rearrangement links TRBV20-1 to TRBJ1-2, with 8 bases lining up with TRBD1. Germline-derived CDR1 and CDR2 are DFQATT and SNEGSKA (reference sequence). Unmatched junction bases numbered 11, after V lost 0 bases and J lost 8 bases. CDR3 size: 15 residues. CDR3 amino acids: CSARDPGTGQRGYTF. The CDR3 region has the DNA TGCAGTGCTAGAGATCCCGGGACAGGTCAGAGGGGCTACACCTTC.

This clonotype was counted ten times or more. The chain employs TRBV5-1 and TRBJ2-3; 15 bases map to TRBD2. This CDR3 comprises 18 residues. The V and J ends lost 0 bases and 2 bases, in that order; junction bases with no gene match: 4. The germline CDR1 and CDR2 sequences are SGHRS and YFSETQ. CDR3: CASSLAGLAGGFTDTQYF. For the CDR3, the DNA is TGCGCCAGCAGCTTGGCGGGACTAGCGGGGGGCTTCACAGATACGCAGTATTTT. The full variable domain, completed using reference TRBV5-1 and TRBJ2-3, is KAGVTQTPRYLIKTRGQQVTLSCSPISGHRSVSWYQQTPGQGLQFLFEYFSETQRNKGNFPGRFSGRQFSNSRSEMNVSTLELGDSALYLCASSLAGLAGGFTDTQYFGPGTRLTVL.

This clonotype was seen at least ten times. V gene TRBV7-6 combines with J gene TRBJ2-7; 9 bases match TRBD2. This CDR3 spans 14 amino acids. V was clipped by 8 bases and J by 1 base; unmatched bases: 6. Looked up from germline, CDR1 is SGHVS and CDR2 is FNYEAQ. This CDR3 reads CASALAGPSYEQYF. The CDR3 DNA reads TGTGCCAGCGCCCTAGCGGGGCCTTCCTACGAGCAGTACTTC.

Of note for this clonotype: A read error may account for a junction end that differs from germline. This sequence joins TRBV6-2 or TRBV6-3 and TRBJ1-5; 10 bases align to TRBD1. Germline CDR1 is MNHEY and CDR2 is SVGEGT. There are 15 residues in the CDR3. The CDR3 reads CASSPVPGQGQRQHF. Written as DNA, the CDR3 is TGTGCCAGCAGCCCTGTCCCGGGACAGGGGCAGCGCCAGCATTTT.